This T cell receptor beta chain is from a study of blood T cells in healthy people across ages. Together with a sample-barcoded 5' primer, a J-beta primer mix was included in a second PCR lasting 7 to 11 cycles. TCRdb used MiXCR to reprocess the 5' RACE reads, holding one entry per CDR3 protein. The sample includes 450,000 to 700,000 distinct CDR3 sequences, 27% of them seen just once. There are 15 residues in the CDR3. Losses at the gene ends were 6 bases for V and 4 bases for J; bases not matched to a gene: 10. Looked up from germline, CDR1 is DFQATT and CDR2 is SNEGSKA (reference sequence). This chain connects TRBV20-1 to TRBJ2-1; 9 nucleotides match TRBD2. Source material: blood. The source of this sequence is a woman in her 70s in good health. DNA for the CDR3: TGCAGTGCGGGATCGGGTAGCGGGGGTTACAATGAGCAGTTCTTC. Its translation is CSAGSGSGGYNEQFF.